The entry below describes one T cell receptor beta chain. This entry belongs to a study of blood T cell repertoires in COVID-19. Profiled with immunoSEQ multiplex PCR; TCRdb holds only in-frame clones, not every one. Of approximately 120,000 clones in the sample, about four fifths were seen once. Sequencing used peripheral blood. The sequence was obtained from a man aged 60 to 75 with acute or convalescent COVID-19.

The CDR3 loop is CASSPQGANRDSEAFF. As DNA, the CDR3 is TGCGCCAGCAGCCCTCAGGGGGCGAATAGAGACTCTGAAGCTTTCTTT. The genes are TRBV5-1 and TRBJ1-1, with 8 bases matching TRBD1. This CDR3 has 16 amino acids. Germline assignment: CDR1 SGHRS and CDR2 YFSETQ. Trimming at V came to 4 bases and at J to 6 bases, leaving 14 bases not matched to a gene.